The sample holds many counts of the clone carrying this T cell receptor (beta chain). What it binds is unknown. Used for diagnoses were clinical symptoms, serum thyroxine and TRAb, thyroid ultrasound and orbital computed tomography. PBMCs were derived from roughly 10 ml fresh peripheral blood. The CDR3 covers 14 residues. V lost 7 bases, J lost 1 base, and 13 bases lay in between. Germline CDR1 reads MNHNS; CDR2 reads SASEGT. The data originate from a study of T cells in Graves' hyperthyroidism and ophthalmopathy. Study-level background: Peripheral blood was collected at initial diagnosis, before any treatment. Findings and limits, study-wide: In the blood, most expanded thyroid clonotypes above 0.001 appeared as well.

TCR beta CDR3 sequences were amplified from RNA transcripts. Using the HTBI primer set, a first-round RT-PCR was run on the TCR CDR3. TCRdb re-analysed the multiplex PCR reads in MiXCR, keeping a single row per CDR3 protein. The table lists 250,000 to 300,000 distinct CDR3 sequences, about an eighth of them singletons. The J gene is TRBJ1-2, the V gene TRBV6-1; no definite D call. Sequenced: blood. The receptor was isolated from a woman aged 30 to 39 with Graves' hyperthyroidism that later progressed to Graves' ophthalmopathy. The CDR3 DNA reads as TGTGCCAGCAAGCGGGTTCAAGATAACTATGGCTACACCTTC. As protein: CASKRVQDNYGYTF.